What follows is one T cell receptor beta chain and its context. This CDR3 is built from 14 residues. V shed 0 bases and J shed 1 base, with 7 bases lying between them. Per germline, CDR1 GTSNPN and CDR2 SVGIG (reference sequence). Researchers ran the PCR with 60 Vbeta and 13 Jbeta primers. In the authors' workflow: About 11 million of the 75 million to 95 million unique TCR beta chains counted in a later analysis were shared. Profiled with immunoSEQ multiplex PCR; TCRdb holds only in-frame clones, not every one. That table gives V, J and clone size, and the DNA gave D and trimming. The table has tens of thousands of clones, approximately 60% seen once; the top ten hold about 5.5%. The data were obtained in a study of cytomegalovirus exposure and HLA in healthy donors. At the level of the study: About 84% of roughly 400 genotyped donors fell in the Caucasian-associated ancestry cluster.

The sequence was collected from a boy between 10 and 17 years old in good health and CMV-seropositive. The chain recombines TRBV30 with TRBJ1-3; maybe TRBD1 (6 bases). The specimen was PBMCs. Written as DNA, the CDR3 is TGTGCCTGGAGTGTGGGGGCTTCTGGAAACACCATATATTTT. Translated, it gives CAWSVGASGNTIYF. The full variable domain, its missing parts supplied by reference TRBV30 and TRBJ1-3, is SQTIHQWPATLVQPVGSPLSLECTVEGTSNPNLYWYRQAAGRGLQLLFYSVGIGQISSEVPQNLSASRPQDRQFILSSKKLLLSDSGFYLCAWSVGASGNTIYFGEGSWLTVV.